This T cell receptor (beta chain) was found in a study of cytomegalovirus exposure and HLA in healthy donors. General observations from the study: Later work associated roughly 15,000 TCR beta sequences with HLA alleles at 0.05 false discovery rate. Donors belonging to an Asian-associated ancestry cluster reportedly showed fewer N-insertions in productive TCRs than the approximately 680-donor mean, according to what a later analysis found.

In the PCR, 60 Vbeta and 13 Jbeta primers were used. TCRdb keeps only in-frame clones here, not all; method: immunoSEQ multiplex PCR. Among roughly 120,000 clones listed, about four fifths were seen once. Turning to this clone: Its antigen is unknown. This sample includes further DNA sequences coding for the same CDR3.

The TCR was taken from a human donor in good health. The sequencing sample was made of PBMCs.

This CDR3 is CATSRDRYEQYF. DNA for the CDR3: TGTGCCACCAGCAGGGACAGGTACGAGCAGTACTTC. The rearrangement links TRBV15 to TRBJ2-7; TRBD1 aligns across 7 bases. With V trimmed by 3 bases and J by 4 bases, 0 bases remained unmatched. This CDR3 spans 12 amino acids. From germline, CDR1 is LNHNV and CDR2 YYDKDF (reference sequence).